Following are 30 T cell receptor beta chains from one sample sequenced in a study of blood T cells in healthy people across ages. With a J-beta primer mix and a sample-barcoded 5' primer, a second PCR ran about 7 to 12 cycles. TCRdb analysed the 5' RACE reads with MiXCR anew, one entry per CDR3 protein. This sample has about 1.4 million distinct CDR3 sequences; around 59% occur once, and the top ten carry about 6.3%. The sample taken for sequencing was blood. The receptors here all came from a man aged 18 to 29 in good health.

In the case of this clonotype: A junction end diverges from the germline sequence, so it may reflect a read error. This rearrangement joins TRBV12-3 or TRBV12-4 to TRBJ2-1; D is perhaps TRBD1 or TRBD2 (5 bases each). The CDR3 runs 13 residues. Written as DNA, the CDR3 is TGTGCCAGCAGTTACGTCGGGGCCAATGAGCCGTTCTTC. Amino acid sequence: CASSYVGANEPFF.

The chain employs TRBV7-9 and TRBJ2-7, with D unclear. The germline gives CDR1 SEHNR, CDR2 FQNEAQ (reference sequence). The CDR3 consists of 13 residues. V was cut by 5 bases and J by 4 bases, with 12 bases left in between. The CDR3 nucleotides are TGTGCCAGCAGCCCTCAAACCCAGTACGAGCAGTACTTC. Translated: CASSPQTQYEQYF.

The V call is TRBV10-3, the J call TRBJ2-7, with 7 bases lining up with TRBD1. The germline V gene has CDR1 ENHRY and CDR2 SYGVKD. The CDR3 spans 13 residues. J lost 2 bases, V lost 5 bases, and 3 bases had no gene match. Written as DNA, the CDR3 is TGTGCCATCAGTCCAGGGGGTCCCTACGAGCAGTACTTC. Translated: CAISPGGPYEQYF.

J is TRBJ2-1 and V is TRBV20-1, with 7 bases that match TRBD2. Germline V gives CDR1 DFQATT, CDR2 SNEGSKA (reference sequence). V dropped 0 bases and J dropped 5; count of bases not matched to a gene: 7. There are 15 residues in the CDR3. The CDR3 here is CSARDVASGNNEQFF. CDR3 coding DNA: TGCAGTGCTAGAGATGTGGCTAGCGGAAACAATGAGCAGTTCTTC.

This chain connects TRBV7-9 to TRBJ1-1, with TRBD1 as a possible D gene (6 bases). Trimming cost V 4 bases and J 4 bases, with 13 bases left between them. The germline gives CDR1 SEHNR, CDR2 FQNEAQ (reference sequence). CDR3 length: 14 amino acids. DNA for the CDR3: TGTGCCAGCAGCTCCGGGGGGCGATTCACTGAAGCTTTCTTT. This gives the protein CASSSGGRFTEAFF.

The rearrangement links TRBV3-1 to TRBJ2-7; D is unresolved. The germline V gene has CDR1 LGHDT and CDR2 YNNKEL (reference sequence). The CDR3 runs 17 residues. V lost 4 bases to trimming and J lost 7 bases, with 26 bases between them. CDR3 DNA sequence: TGTGCCAGCAGCCGCCTAGGACCCTCTCCCCCCTACGAGGAGCAGTACTTC. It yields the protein CASSRLGPSPPYEEQYF.

CDR3 amino acids: CATSTSIALKADTQYF. The CDR3 DNA is TGTGCCACCAGCACATCGATAGCTCTGAAGGCAGATACGCAGTATTTT. V gene TRBV15 combines with J gene TRBJ2-3; D remains ambiguous. This CDR3 spans 16 amino acids. From germline, CDR1 is LNHNV and CDR2 YYDKDF (reference sequence). The V end lost 4 bases, the J end lost 4 bases, and 18 bases lay between the germline ends.

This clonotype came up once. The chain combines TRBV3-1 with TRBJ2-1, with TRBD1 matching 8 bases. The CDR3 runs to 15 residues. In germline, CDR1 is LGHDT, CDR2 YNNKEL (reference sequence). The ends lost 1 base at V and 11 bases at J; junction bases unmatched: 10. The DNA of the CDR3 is TGTGCCAGCAGCCAAGGGCCGGACAGGGTCAGACAGCAGTTCTTC. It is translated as CASSQGPDRVRQQFF.

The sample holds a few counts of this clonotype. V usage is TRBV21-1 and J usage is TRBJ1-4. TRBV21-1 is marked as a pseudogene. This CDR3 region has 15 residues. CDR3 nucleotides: TGTGCCAGCAGCAAGGTTAGGGGGACTCGCGAAAAACTGTTTTTT. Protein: CASSKVRGTREKLFF.

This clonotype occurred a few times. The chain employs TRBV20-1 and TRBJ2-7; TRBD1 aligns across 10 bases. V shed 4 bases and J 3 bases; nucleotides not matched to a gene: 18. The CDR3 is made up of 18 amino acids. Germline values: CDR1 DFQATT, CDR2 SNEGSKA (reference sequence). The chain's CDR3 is CSANHRDRGPYPHYEQYF. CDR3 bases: TGCAGTGCTAACCACCGGGACAGGGGTCCATATCCACACTACGAGCAGTACTTC.

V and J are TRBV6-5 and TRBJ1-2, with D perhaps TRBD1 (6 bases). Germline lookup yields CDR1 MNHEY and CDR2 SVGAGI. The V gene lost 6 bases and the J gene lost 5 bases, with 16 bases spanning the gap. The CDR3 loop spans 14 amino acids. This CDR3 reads CASRQGRVLYGYTF. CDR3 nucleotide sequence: TGTGCCAGCAGACAGGGTCGTGTCTTGTATGGCTACACCTTC.

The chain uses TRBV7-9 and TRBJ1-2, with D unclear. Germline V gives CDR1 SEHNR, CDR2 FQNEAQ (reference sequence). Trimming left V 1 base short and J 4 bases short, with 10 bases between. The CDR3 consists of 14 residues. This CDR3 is CASSLEFRTYGYTF. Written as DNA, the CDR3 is TGTGCCAGCAGCTTAGAATTCAGAACCTATGGCTACACCTTC. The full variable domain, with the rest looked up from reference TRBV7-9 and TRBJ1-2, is DTGVSQNPRHKITKRGQNVTFRCDPISEHNRLYWYRQTLGQGPEFLTYFQNEAQLEKSRLLSDRFSAERPKGSFSTLEIQRTEQGDSAMYLCASSLEFRTYGYTFGSGTRLTVV.

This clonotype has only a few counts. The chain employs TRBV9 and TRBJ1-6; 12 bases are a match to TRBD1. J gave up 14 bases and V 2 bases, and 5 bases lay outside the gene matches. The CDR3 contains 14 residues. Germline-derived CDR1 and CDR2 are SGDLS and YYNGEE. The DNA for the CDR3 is TGTGCCAGCAGCGTCCGGGACAGGGGGCGCGCCCTCCACTTT. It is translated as CASSVRDRGRALHF.

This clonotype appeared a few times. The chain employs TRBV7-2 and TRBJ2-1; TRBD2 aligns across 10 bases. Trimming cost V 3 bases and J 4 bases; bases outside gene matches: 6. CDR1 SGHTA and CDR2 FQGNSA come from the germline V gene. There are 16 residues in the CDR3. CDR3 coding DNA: TGTGCCAGCAGCTTCAAACTAGCGGGGAGATACAATGAGCAGTTCTTC. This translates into CASSFKLAGRYNEQFF. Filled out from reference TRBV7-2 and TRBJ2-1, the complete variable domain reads GAGVSQSPSNKVTEKGKDVELRCDPISGHTALYWYRQSLGQGLEFLIYFQGNSAPDKSGLPSDRFSAERTGGSVSTLTIQRTQQEDSAVYLCASSFKLAGRYNEQFFGPGTRLTVL.

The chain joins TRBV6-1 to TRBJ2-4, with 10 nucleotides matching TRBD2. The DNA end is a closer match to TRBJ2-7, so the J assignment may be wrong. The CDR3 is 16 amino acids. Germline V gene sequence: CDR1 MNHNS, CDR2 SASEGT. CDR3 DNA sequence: TGTGCCAGCAGTGTACCGCTAGCGGGAGACCGCTACGAGCAGTACTTC. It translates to CASSVPLAGDRYEQYF.

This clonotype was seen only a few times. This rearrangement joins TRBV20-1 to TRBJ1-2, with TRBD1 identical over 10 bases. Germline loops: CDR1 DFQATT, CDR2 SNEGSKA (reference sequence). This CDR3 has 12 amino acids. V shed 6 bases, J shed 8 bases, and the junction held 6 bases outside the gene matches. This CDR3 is CSATTGGRGYTF. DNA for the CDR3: TGCAGTGCAACGACAGGGGGCCGGGGCTACACCTTC.

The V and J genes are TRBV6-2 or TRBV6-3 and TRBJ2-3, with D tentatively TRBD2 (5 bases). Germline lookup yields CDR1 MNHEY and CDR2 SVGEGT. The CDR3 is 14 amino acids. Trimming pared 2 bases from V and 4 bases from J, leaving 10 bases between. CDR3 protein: CASSYDGVPDTQYF. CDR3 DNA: TGTGCCAGCAGTTACGACGGGGTCCCAGATACGCAGTATTTT.

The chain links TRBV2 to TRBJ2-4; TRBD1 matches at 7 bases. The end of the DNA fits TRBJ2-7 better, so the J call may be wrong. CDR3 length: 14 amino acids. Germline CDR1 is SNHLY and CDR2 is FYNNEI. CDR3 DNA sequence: TGTGCCAGCAGGAAGGACAGGTCCTTCTACGAGCAGTACTTC. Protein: CASRKDRSFYEQYF.

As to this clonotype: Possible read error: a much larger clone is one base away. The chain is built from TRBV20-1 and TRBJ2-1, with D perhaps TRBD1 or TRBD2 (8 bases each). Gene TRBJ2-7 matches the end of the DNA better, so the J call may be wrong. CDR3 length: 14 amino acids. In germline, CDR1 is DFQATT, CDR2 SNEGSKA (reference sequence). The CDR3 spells CGATQGQGLGEQYF. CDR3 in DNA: TGCGGTGCTACACAAGGACAGGGACTAGGCGAGCAGTACTTC.

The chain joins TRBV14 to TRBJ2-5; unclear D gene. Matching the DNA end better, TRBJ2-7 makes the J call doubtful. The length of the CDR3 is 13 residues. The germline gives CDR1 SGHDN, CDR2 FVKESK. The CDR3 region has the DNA TGTGCCAGCAGCCAAGATCGACCCCACGAGCAGTACTTC. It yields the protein CASSQDRPHEQYF.

CDR3 amino acids: CASTPAGGRKDTQYF. CDR3 coding DNA: TGTGCCAGCACCCCAGCCGGGGGGCGCAAAGATACGCAGTATTTT. This chain links TRBV12-3 or TRBV12-4 with TRBJ2-3; D may be TRBD2 (7 bases). The V end lost 7 bases, the J end lost 5 bases, and 19 bases lay between the germline ends. CDR3 length: 15 amino acids.

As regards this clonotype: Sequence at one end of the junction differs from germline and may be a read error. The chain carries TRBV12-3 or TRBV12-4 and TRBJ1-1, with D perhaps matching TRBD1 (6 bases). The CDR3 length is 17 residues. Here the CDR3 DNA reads TGTGCCAGCAGTTTCCGATTGGGGGCACCTCCGAACACTGAAGCTTACTTT. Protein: CASSFRLGAPPNTEAYF.

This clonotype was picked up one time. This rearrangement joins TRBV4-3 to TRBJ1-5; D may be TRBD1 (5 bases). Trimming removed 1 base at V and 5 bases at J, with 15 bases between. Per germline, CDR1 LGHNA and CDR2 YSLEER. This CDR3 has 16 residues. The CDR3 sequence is CASSQVAGWRDQPQHF. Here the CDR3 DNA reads TGCGCCAGCAGCCAAGTTGCAGGGTGGCGGGATCAGCCCCAGCATTTT.

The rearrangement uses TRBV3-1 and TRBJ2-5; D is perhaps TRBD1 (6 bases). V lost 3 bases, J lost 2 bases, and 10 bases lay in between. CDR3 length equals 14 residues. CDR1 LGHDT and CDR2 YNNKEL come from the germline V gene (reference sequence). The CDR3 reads CASSQEQGQETQYF. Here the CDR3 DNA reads TGTGCCAGCAGCCAGGAACAGGGTCAAGAGACCCAGTACTTC.

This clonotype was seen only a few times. CDR3 residues: CASSPTGTSGEQYF. In DNA, the CDR3 is TGTGCCAGCTCACCGACCGGGACTAGTGGCGAGCAGTACTTC. V gene TRBV18 combines with J gene TRBJ2-7; 8 nucleotides match TRBD2. Germline V gene sequence: CDR1 KGHSH, CDR2 LQKENI. This CDR3 contains 14 residues. V was clipped by 3 bases and J by 6 bases; unmatched bases: 7.

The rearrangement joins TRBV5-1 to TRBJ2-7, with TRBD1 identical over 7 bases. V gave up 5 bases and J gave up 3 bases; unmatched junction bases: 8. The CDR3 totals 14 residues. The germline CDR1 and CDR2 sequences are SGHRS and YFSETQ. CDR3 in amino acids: CASRGQATDYEQYF. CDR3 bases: TGCGCCAGCAGAGGACAGGCAACGGACTACGAGCAGTACTTC.

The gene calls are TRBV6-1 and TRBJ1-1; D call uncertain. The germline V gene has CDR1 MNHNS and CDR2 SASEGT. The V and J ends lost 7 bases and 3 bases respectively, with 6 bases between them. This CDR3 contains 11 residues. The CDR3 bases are TGTGCCAGCATGGGTTACACTGAAGCTTTCTTT. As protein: CASMGYTEAFF.

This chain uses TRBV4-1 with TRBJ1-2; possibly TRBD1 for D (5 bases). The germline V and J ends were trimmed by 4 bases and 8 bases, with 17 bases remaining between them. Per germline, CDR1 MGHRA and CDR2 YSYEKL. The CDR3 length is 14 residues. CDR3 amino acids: CASSPRMGQYGYTF. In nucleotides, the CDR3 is TGCGCCAGCAGCCCTCGAATGGGGCAGTACGGCTACACCTTC.

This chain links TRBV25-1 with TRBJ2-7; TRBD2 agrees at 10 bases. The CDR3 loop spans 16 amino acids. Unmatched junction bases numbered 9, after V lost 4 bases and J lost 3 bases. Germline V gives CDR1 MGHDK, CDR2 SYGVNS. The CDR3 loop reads CASSARPSGSYYEQYF. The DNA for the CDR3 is TGTGCCAGCAGTGCCCGACCTAGCGGGAGCTACTACGAGCAGTACTTC.

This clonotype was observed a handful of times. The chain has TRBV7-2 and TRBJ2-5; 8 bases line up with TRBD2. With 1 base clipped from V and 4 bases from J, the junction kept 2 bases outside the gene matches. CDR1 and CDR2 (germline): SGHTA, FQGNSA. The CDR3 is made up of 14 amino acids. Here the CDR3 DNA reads TGTGCCAGCAGCTTAGTGAGCGGGAGAGAGACCCAGTACTTC. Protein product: CASSLVSGRETQYF.